This T cell receptor (beta chain) was documented in a study of breast tumors, draining lymph nodes, adjacent tissues. Samples came from axillary lymph nodes draining the breast cancer. One entry per CDR3 protein results from TCRdb running MiXCR on the multiplex PCR reads. The repertoire has about 200,000 distinct CDR3 sequences, approximately 33% of them found once; the top ten carry around 4.5%. The V end was cut by 0 bases, the J end by 0 bases, with 18 bases between. The CDR3 length is 18 residues. In germline, CDR1 is GTSNPN, CDR2 SVGIG (reference sequence). This clonotype was picked up a small number of times.

The rearrangement uses TRBV30 and TRBJ2-1; a weak D match, TRBD1 (5 bases). Sequenced: axillary lymph node tissue. The clonotype was recovered from a female donor with breast cancer. Some clones in this sample may be carry-over from other donors' samples. The chain's CDR3 is CAWSVRRAGRSSYNEQFF. In DNA, the CDR3 is TGTGCCTGGAGTGTACGTCGCGCAGGGCGGAGCTCCTACAATGAGCAGTTCTTC. Combining the CDR3 with reference TRBV30 and TRBJ2-1 gives the whole variable domain SQTIHQWPATLVQPVGSPLSLECTVEGTSNPNLYWYRQAAGRGLQLLFYSVGIGQISSEVPQNLSASRPQDRQFILSSKKLLLSDSGFYLCAWSVRRAGRSSYNEQFFGPGTRLTVL.